This record covers a single TCR beta chain. Its antigen is as yet unknown. The entry originates in a study of cytomegalovirus exposure and HLA in healthy donors. Study-wide results and caveats: Immune exposure was documented only through CMV serostatus. A few of the chains that were CMV-associated were confirmed in vitro to be specific for CMV antigens. Per a prior analysis, the majority of TCR beta V segments were productive roughly 90% or roughly 30% of the time.

13 Jbeta primers and 60 Vbeta primers were used for the PCR. TCRdb keeps only in-frame clones here, not all; method: immunoSEQ multiplex PCR. This sample has under 300,000 clones, with roughly 89% found just once. The length of the CDR3 is 18 residues. Germline V gene lookup returns CDR1 SGHDN and CDR2 FVKESK. V shed 4 bases and J 0 bases; nucleotides not matched to a gene: 11. The rearrangement joins TRBV14 to TRBJ2-1; TRBD2 matches at 8 bases. The specimen was PBMCs. This TCR was sampled from a man in his forties or fifties in good health and CMV-seropositive. CDR3 DNA sequence: TGTGCCAGCAGCCCGTCCCCTTTAGCGGGAATCTCCTACAATGAGCAGTTCTTC. Translating it yields CASSPSPLAGISYNEQFF.